This TCR beta chain came from a study of blood T cell repertoires in COVID-19. Study at large: There were acute and convalescent COVID-19 samples, and they came from the United States, Italy and Spain.

The V and J ends lost 0 bases and 6 bases respectively, with 8 bases between them. CDR1 and CDR2 from the germline V gene are SGHVS and FNYEAQ. The CDR3 extends over 13 amino acids. Here immunoSEQ multiplex PCR was the method, and the copy in TCRdb shows in-frame clones only, minus some. The sample has about 310,000 clones; about nine tenths are singletons. The J gene is TRBJ1-1, the V gene TRBV7-6; the D gene is possibly TRBD1 (5 bases). This receptor was taken from a woman in her thirties or forties who had recovered from COVID-19. The specimen sequenced was PBMCs or T cells enriched from blood (not recorded which). CDR3 nucleotide sequence: TGTGCCAGCAGCTTAGCGGGGCAGTCTGAAGCTTTCTTT. This translates into CASSLAGQSEAFF. Based on the CDR3 plus reference TRBV7-6 and TRBJ1-1, the full variable domain is GAGVSQSPRYKVTKRGQDVALRCDPISGHVSLYWYRQALGQGPEFLTYFNYEAQQDKSGLPNDRFSAERPEGSISTLTIQRTEQRDSAMYRCASSLAGQSEAFFGQGTRLTVV.